This TCR beta chain was documented in a study of cytotoxic CD8 clonotypes in ibrutinib-treated CLL. Study background: IGHV unmutated 17 to 18; relapsed/refractory approximately 10; treatment-naive around 14. The sample average was about 240,000 productive templates and fewer than 95,000 productive rearrangements.

Generated by immunoSEQ multiplex PCR, the TCRdb table keeps only in-frame clones and is missing some. The table shows approximately 100,000 clones, with around 73% occurring only once. CDR3 size: 16 residues. The V segment lost 2 bases and the J segment 6 bases; nucleotides outside the gene matches: 8. CDR1 is SGHRS and CDR2 is YFSETQ in the germline V gene. Material: PBMCs, obtained after 12 months of ibrutinib treatment. V and J are TRBV5-1 and TRBJ2-2, with 9 positions matching TRBD1. The receptor comes from a human donor with chronic lymphocytic leukemia. CDR3 protein: CASSLLRTGASGELFF. The DNA for the CDR3 is TGCGCCAGCAGCTTACTTCGGACAGGGGCCTCCGGGGAGCTGTTTTTT.